These T cell receptor beta chains were read from a single sample in a study of T cell responses to AZD1222 COVID-19 vaccine. The protocol was immunoSEQ multiplex PCR, while the TCRdb copy is restricted to in-frame clones and leaves out a portion. This sample has 150,000 to 160,000 clones, with roughly nine tenths found just once. Source: peripheral blood, taken on day 0 of AZD1222 vaccination. The origin of the receptors is an adult in good health. The conserved cysteine and the conserved F or W are not part of the CDR3 here. Clone size is not always given. Where it is, it says once, few, many or a class for expanded clones.

v_call,clone_size,j_call,cdr3_aa
TRBV6-5,.,TRBJ1-3,ASRITGEPGNTIY
TRBV5-1,once,TRBJ1-1,ASSLRQGEGKAF
TRBV7-3,.,TRBJ1-4,ASSPFAGEKLF
TRBV30,.,TRBJ1-4,AWSVWPPAGEKLF
TRBV3-1/TRBV3-2,.,TRBJ2-7,ASRQSGRGGEQY
TRBV6-1,.,TRBJ1-5,ASSELRGRASNQPQH
TRBV5-1,.,TRBJ1-1,ASRQGNTEAF
TRBV5-1,.,TRBJ2-3,ASSLAGATRNTDTQY
TRBV10-1,.,TRBJ2-7,ASSTNRAGAGEQY
TRBV27,.,TRBJ1-2,ASSLKAGRGYT
TRBV18,once,TRBJ1-5,ASSPVSGGNQPQH
TRBV15,.,TRBJ2-1,ATSRGGFVVVNEQF
TRBV4-3,.,TRBJ1-5,ASSPGANRNQPQH
TRBV19,.,TRBJ2-3,ASSIDGTGGLLQY
TRBV18,once,TRBJ1-1,ASSPLQVNTEAF
TRBV19,few,TRBJ1-1,ASRSPRVTEAF
TRBV27,.,TRBJ2-1,ASFPARVSYNEQF
TRBV4-1,once,TRBJ2-3,ASSGERDTDTQY
TRBV9,.,TRBJ1-2,ASSGPGPSRAGYT
TRBV10-3,.,TRBJ2-5,AISEGVVKTQY
TRBV27,.,TRBJ2-2,ASSPNTGELF
TRBV27,.,TRBJ2-7,ASSPHRGDRVHEQY
TRBV6-6,.,TRBJ2-5,AHSRLADEETQY
TRBV6-6,.,TRBJ1-5,ASSYSDQPQH
TRBV24-1,.,TRBJ2-1,ATSDPGTGRGEF
TRBV2,.,TRBJ2-5,ASSIGKEKTQY
TRBV24-1,.,TRBJ2-2,ATSDPNGLAANTGELF
TRBV28,once,TRBJ2-2,ASFFGNTGELF
TRBV2,.,TRBJ1-2,ASRGIGPRIITNYGYT
TRBV10-3,.,TRBJ1-5,AISESERNQPQH
TRBV3-1/TRBV3-2,medium-sized,TRBJ1-1,ASSQVRGGAEAF
TRBV27,.,TRBJ1-2,ASSFWTGKQYGYT
TRBV27,.,TRBJ2-7,ASSLTVSGYEQY
TRBV11-2,.,TRBJ1-1,ASSTPALSTEAF
TRBV27,.,TRBJ1-2,ASTASIQGMGGGYT
TRBV7-9,.,TRBJ1-2,ASSLASGYT
TRBV7-2,.,TRBJ1-1,ASSSRQSNTEAF
TRBV7-6,once,TRBJ2-7,ASSLGGLARGYEQY
TRBV28,.,TRBJ1-1,ASSLGGPNTEAF